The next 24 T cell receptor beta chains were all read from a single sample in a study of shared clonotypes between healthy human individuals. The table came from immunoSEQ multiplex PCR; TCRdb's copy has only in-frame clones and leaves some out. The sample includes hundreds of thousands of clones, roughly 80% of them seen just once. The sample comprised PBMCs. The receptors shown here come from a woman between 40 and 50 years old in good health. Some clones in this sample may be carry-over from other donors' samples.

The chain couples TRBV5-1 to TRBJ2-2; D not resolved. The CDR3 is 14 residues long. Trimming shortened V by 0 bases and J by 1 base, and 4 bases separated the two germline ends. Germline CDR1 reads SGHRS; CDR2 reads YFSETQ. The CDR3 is CASSLVLNTGELFF. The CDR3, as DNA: TGCGCCAGCAGCTTGGTTTTGAACACCGGGGAGCTGTTTTTT. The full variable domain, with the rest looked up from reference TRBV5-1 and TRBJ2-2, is KAGVTQTPRYLIKTRGQQVTLSCSPISGHRSVSWYQQTPGQGLQFLFEYFSETQRNKGNFPGRFSGRQFSNSRSEMNVSTLELGDSALYLCASSLVLNTGELFFGEGSRLTVL.

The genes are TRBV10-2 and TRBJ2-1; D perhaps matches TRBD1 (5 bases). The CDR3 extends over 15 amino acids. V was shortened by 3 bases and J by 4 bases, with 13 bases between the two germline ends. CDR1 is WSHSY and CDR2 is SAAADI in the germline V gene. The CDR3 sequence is CASSDWGRGYNEQFF. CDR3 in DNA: TGCGCCAGCAGTGATTGGGGAAGGGGATACAATGAGCAGTTCTTC.

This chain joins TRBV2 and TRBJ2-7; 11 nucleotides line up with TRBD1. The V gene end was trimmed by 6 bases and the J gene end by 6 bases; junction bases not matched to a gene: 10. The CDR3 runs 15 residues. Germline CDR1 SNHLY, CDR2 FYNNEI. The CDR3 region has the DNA TGTGCCAGCAGCATCTCCTCCGGGACAGGGGGCGAGCAGTACTTC. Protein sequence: CASSISSGTGGEQYF.

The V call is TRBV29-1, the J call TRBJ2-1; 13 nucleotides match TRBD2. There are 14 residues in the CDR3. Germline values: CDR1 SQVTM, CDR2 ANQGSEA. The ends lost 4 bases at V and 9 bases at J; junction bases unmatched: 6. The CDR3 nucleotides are TGCAGCGTTGTAGCTGGACTAGCGGGAGCTGAGCAGTTCTTC. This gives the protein CSVVAGLAGAEQFF.

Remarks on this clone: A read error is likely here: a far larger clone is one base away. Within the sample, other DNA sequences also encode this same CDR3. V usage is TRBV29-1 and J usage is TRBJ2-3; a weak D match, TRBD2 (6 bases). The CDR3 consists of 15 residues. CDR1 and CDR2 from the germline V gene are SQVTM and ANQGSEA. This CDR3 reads CSVVLPVTSTDTQYF. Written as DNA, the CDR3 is TGCAGCGTTGTCTTGCCGGTAACTAGCACAGATACTCAGTATTTT.

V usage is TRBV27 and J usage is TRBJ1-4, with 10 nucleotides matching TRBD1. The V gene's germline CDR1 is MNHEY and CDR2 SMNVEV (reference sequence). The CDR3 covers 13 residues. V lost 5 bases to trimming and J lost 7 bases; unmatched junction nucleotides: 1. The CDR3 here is CASSGQGGEKLFF. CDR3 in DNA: TGTGCCAGCAGTGGACAGGGGGGTGAAAAACTGTTTTTT.

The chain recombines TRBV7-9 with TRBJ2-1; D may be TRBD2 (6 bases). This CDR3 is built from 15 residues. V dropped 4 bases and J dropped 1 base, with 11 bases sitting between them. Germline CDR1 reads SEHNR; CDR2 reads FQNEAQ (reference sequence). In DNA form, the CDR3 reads TGTGCCAGCAGCTCCCGGGACTCGTCCTACAATGAGCAGTTCTTC. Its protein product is CASSSRDSSYNEQFF.

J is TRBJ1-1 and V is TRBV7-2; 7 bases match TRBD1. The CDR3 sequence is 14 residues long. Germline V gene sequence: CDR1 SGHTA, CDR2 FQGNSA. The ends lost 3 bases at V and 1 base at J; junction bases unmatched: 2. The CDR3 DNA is TGTGCCAGCAGCTTGCACAGGGGGAACACTGAAGCTTTCTTT. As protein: CASSLHRGNTEAFF.

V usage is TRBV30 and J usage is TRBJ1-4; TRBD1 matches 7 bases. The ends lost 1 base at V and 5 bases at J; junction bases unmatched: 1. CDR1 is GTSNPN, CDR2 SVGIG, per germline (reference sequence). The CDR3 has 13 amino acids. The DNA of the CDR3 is TGTGCCTGGAGTGAGGGACAGAATGAAAAACTGTTTTTT. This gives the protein CAWSEGQNEKLFF.

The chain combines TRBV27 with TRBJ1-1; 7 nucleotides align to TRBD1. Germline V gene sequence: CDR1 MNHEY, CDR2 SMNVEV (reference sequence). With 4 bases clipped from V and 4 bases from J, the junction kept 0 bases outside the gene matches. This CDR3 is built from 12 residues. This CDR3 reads CASSYRGTEAFF. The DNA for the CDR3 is TGTGCCAGCAGTTACAGGGGCACTGAAGCTTTCTTT.

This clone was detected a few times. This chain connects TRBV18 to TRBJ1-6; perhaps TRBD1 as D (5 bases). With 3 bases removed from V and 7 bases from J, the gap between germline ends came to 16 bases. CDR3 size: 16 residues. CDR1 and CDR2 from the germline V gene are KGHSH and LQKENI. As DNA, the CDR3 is TGTGCCAGCTCACCGTCCGCACGGGGGATGAATTCACCCCTCCACTTT. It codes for CASSPSARGMNSPLHF.

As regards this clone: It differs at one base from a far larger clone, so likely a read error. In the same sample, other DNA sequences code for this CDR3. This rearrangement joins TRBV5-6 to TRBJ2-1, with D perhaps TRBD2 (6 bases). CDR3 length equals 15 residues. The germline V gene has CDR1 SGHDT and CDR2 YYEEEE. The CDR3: CASSLPGVVDNEQFF. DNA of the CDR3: TGCGCCAGCAGCCTGCCGGGAGTAGTAGACAATGAGCAGTTCTTC. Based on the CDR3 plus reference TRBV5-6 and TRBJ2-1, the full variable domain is DAGVTQSPTHLIKTRGQQVTLRCSPKSGHDTVSWYQQALGQGPQFIFQYYEEEERQRGNFPDRFSGHQFPNYSSELNVNALLLGDSALYLCASSLPGVVDNEQFFGPGTRLTVL.

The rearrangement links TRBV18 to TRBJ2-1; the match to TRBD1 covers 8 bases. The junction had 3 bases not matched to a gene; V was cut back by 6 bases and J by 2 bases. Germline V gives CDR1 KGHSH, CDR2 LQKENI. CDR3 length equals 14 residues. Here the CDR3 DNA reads TGTGCCAGCTCCCCGACAGGGGCCTACAATGAGCAGTTCTTC. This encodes CASSPTGAYNEQFF.

The CDR3 sequence is CASSSFGQFYEQYF. CDR3 coding DNA: TGTGCCAGCAGTTCCTTCGGACAGTTCTACGAGCAGTACTTC. This chain uses TRBV28 with TRBJ2-7; a weak D match, TRBD1 (6 bases). Trimming shortened V by 4 bases and J by 3 bases, and 13 bases separated the two germline ends. This CDR3 comprises 14 residues. From germline, CDR1 is MDHEN and CDR2 SYDVKM.

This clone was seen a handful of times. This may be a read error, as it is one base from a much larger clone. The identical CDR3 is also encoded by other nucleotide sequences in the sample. DNA of the CDR3: TGTGCCAGCAGTGAACCTGGACAGGGGGTCTATGGCTACACCTTC. As protein: CASSEPGQGVYGYTF. V is TRBV2 and J is TRBJ1-2, with TRBD1 matching over 10 bases. Germline loops: CDR1 SNHLY, CDR2 FYNNEI. Losses at the gene ends were 2 bases for V and 4 bases for J; bases not matched to a gene: 4. This CDR3 has 15 residues. Full variable domain (missing parts from reference TRBV2 and TRBJ1-2): EPEVTQTPSHQVTQMGQEVILRCVPISNHLYFYWYRQILGQKVEFLVSFYNNEISEKSEIFDDQFSVERPDGSNFTLKIRSTKLEDSAMYFCASSEPGQGVYGYTFGSGTRLTVV.

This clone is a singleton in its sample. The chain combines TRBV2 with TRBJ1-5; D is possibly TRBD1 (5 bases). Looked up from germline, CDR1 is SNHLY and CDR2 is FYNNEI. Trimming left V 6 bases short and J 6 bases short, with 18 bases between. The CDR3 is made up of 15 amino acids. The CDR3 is CASSSEVGVGQPQHF. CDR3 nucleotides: TGTGCCAGCAGCTCCGAGGTAGGGGTCGGTCAGCCCCAGCATTTT.

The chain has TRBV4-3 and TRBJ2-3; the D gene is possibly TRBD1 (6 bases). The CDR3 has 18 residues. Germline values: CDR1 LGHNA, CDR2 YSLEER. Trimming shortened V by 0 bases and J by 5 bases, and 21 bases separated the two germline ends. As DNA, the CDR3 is TGCGCCAGCAGCCAAGATCTTGCCGGACAGTCCCGCGGAGATACGCAGTATTTT. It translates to CASSQDLAGQSRGDTQYF.

CDR3 in amino acids: CASTFSQTSGISYNEQFF. CDR3 DNA sequence: TGTGCCAGCACCTTTTCCCAGACTAGCGGGATTTCCTACAATGAGCAGTTCTTC. The rearrangement links TRBV5-4 to TRBJ2-1, with 11 nucleotides matching TRBD2. Germline CDR1 and CDR2: SGHNT and YYREEE (reference sequence). CDR3 length: 18 residues. V shed 6 bases, J shed 1 base, and the junction held 12 bases outside the gene matches.

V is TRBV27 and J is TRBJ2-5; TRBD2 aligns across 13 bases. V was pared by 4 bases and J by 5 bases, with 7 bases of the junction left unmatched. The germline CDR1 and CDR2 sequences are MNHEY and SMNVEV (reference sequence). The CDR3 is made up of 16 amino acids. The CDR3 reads CASSSILAGGAETQYF. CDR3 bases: TGTGCCAGCAGTTCCATACTAGCGGGAGGGGCCGAGACCCAGTACTTC.

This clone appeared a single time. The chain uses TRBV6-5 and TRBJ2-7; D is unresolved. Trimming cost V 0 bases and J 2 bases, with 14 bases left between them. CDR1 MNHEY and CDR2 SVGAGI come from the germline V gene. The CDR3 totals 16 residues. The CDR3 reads CASSYSGPSWPYEQYF. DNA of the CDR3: TGTGCCAGCAGTTACTCCGGGCCCAGCTGGCCCTACGAGCAGTACTTC.

CDR3 loop: CASSLGDSYGYTF. The CDR3 region has the DNA TGTGCCAGCAGCTTAGGGGACAGCTATGGCTACACCTTC. The chain has TRBV7-9 and TRBJ1-2, with TRBD1 identical over 7 bases. CDR3 size: 13 residues. Germline V CDR1 and CDR2: SEHNR, FQNEAQ (reference sequence). The J segment lost 4 bases and the V segment lost 1 base, leaving 0 bases of the junction unmatched.

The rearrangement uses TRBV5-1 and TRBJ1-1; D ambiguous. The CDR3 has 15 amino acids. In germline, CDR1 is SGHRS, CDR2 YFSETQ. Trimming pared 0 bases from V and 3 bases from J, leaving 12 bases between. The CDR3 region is CASSLGGRGDTEAFF. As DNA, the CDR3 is TGCGCCAGCAGCTTGGGCGGGCGGGGAGACACTGAAGCTTTCTTT.

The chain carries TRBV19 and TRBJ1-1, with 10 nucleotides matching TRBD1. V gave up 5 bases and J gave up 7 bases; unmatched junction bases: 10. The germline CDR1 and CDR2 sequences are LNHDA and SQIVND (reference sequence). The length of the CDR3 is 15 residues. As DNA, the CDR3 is TGTGCCAGTAGTCCGCGGACAGGGGGTAACCTTGAAGCTTTCTTT. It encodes CASSPRTGGNLEAFF.

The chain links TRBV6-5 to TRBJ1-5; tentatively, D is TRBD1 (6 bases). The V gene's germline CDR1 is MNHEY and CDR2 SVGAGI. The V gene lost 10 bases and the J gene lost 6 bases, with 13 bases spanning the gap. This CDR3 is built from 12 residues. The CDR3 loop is CATGRGSQPQHF. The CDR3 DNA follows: TGTGCCACTGGCAGGGGTTCTCAGCCCCAGCATTTT.